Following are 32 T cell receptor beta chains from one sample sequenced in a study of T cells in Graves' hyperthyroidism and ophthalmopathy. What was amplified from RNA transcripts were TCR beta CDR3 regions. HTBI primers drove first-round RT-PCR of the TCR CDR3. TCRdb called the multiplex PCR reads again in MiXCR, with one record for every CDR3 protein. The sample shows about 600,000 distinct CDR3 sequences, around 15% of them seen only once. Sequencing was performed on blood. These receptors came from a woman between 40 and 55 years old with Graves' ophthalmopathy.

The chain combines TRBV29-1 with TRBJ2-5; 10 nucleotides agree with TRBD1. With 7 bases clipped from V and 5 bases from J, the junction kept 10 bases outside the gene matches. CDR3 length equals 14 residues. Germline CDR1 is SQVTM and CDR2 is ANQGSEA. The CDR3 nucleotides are TGCAGCGCGGCCGACAGGGGGCGAAAGGAGACCCAGTACTTC. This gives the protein CSAADRGRKETQYF.

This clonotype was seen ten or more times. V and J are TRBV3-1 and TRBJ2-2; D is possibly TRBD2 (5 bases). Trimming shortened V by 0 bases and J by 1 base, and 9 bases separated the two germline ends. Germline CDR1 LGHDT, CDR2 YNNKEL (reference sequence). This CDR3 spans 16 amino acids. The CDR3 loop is CASSQDTGWNTGELFF. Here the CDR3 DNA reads TGTGCCAGCAGCCAAGATACGGGGTGGAACACCGGGGAGCTGTTTTTT.

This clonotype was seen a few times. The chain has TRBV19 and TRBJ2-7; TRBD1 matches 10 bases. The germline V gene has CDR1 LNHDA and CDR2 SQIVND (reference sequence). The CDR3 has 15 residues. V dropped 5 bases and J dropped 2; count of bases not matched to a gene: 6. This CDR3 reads CASSRGTGVAYEQYF. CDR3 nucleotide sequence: TGTGCCAGTAGTCGAGGGACAGGGGTAGCCTACGAGCAGTACTTC.

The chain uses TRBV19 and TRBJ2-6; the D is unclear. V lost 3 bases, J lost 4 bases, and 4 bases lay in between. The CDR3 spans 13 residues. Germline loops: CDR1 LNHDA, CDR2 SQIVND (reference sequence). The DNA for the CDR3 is TGTGCCAGTAGTATTTTAGGGGCCAACGTCCTGACTTTC. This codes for CASSILGANVLTF.

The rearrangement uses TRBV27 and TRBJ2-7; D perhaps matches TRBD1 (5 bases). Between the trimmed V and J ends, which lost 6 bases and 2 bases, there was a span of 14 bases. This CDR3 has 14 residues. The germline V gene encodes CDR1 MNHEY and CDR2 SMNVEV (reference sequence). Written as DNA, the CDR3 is TGTGCCAGCAGCCAGGGTAGGGTGACCTACGAGCAGTACTTC. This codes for CASSQGRVTYEQYF.

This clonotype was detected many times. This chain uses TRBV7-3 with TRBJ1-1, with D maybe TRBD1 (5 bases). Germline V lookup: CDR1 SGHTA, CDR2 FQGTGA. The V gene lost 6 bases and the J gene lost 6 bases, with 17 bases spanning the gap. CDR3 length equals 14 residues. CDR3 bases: TGTGCCAGCAGGTCGGGACGGAGTCCCTCTGAAGCTTTCTTT. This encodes CASRSGRSPSEAFF.

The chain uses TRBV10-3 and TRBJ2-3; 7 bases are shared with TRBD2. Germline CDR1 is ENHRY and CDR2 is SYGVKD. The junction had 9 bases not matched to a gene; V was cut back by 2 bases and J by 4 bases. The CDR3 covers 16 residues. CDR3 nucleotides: TGTGCCATCAGTGAGGGTAAAGCGGGGTGGTCAGATACGCAGTATTTT. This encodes CAISEGKAGWSDTQYF.

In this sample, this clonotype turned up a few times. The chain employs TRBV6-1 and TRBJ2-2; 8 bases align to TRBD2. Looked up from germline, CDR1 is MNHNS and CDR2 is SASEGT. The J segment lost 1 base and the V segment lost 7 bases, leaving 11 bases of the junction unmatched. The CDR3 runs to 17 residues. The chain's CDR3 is CASTGVAGYRNTGELFF. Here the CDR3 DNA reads TGTGCCAGCACTGGGGTAGCGGGGTACAGGAACACCGGGGAGCTGTTTTTT.

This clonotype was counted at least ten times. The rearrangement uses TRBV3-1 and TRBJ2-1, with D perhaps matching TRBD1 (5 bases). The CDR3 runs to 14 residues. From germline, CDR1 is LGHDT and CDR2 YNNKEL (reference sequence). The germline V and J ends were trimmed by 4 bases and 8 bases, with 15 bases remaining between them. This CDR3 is CASSLGSAGHEQFF. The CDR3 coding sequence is TGTGCCAGCAGCCTCGGATCAGCAGGGCATGAGCAGTTCTTC.

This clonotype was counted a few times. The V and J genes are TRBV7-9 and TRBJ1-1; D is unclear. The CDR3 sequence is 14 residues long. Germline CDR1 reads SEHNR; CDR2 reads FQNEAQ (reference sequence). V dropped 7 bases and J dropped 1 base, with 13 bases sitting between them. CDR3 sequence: CASTTVTRNTEAFF. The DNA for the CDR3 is TGTGCCAGCACGACCGTGACCCGGAACACTGAAGCTTTCTTT.

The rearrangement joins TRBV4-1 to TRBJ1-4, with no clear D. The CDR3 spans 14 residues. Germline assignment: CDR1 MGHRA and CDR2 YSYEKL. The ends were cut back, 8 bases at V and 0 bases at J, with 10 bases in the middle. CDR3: CASGFTTTNEKLFF. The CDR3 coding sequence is TGCGCCAGCGGTTTTACCACAACTAATGAAAAACTGTTTTTT.

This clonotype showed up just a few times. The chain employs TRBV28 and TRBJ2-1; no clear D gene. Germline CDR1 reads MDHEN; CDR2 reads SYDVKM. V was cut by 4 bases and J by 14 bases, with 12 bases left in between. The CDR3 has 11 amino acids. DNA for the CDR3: TGTGCCAGCAGTTCTGTGCGTCGGAAGTTCTTC. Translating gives CASSSVRRKFF.

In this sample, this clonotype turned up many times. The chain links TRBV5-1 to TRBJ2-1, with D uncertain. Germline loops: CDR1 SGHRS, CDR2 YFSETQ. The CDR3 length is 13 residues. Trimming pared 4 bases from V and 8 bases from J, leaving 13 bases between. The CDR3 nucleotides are TGCGCCAGCAGCCTCCCATCCTTCGATGAGCAGTTCTTC. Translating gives CASSLPSFDEQFF.

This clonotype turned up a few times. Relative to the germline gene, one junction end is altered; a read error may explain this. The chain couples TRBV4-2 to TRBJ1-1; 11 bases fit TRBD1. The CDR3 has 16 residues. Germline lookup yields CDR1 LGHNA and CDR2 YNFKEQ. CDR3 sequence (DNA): TGTGCCAGCAGGCAAGGCGGACAGGGGGCGAGGACTGAAGCTTTCTTT. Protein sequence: CASRQGGQGARTEAFF.

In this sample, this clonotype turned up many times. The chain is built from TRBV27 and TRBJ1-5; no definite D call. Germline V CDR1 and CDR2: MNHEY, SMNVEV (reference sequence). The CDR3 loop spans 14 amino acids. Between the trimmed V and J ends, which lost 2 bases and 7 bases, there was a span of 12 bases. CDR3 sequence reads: CASSLVGSGQPQHF. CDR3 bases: TGTGCCAGCAGTTTAGTGGGGTCGGGCCAGCCCCAGCATTTT.

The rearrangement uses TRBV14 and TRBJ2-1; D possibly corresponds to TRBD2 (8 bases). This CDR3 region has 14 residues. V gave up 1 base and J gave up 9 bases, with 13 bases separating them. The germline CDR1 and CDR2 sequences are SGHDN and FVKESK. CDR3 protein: CASSQAGGGGEQFF. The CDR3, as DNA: TGTGCCAGCAGCCAAGCGGGAGGGGGCGGTGAGCAGTTCTTC.

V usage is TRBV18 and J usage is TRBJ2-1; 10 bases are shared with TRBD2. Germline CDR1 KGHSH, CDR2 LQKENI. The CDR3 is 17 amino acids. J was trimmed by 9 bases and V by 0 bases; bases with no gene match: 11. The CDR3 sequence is CASSPPGLAGAWGEQFF. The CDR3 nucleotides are TGTGCCAGCTCACCACCAGGGCTAGCGGGAGCCTGGGGTGAGCAGTTCTTC.

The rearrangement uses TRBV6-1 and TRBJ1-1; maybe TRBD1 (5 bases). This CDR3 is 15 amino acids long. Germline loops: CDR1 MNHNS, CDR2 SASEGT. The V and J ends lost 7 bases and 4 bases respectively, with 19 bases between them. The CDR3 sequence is CASKRRAGESTEAFF. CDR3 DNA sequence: TGTGCCAGCAAACGGCGGGCGGGGGAGAGCACTGAAGCTTTCTTT.

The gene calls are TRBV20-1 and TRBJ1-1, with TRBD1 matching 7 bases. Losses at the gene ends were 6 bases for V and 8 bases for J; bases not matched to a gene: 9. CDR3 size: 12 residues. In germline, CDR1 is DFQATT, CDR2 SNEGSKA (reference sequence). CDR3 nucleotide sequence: TGCAGTGCGACAGACACAGGGGACGAAGCTTTCTTT. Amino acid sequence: CSATDTGDEAFF.

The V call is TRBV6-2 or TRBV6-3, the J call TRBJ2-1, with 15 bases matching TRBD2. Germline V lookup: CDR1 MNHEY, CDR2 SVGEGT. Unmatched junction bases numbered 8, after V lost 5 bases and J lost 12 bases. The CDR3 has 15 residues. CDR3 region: CASSRTSGRAFGQFF. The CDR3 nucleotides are TGTGCCAGCAGTAGGACTAGCGGGAGGGCCTTCGGGCAGTTCTTC.

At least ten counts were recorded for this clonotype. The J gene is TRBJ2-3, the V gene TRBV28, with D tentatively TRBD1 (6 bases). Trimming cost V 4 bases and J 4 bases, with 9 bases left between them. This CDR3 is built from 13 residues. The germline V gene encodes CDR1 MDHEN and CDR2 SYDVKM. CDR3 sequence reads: CASSSPGADTQYF. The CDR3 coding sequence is TGTGCCAGCAGTTCCCCAGGGGCAGATACGCAGTATTTT. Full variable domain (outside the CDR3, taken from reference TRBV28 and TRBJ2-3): DVKVTQSSRYLVKRTGEKVFLECVQDMDHENMFWYRQDPGLGLRLIYFSYDVKMKEKGDIPEGYSVSREKKERFSLILESASTNQTSMYLCASSSPGADTQYFGPGTRLTVL.

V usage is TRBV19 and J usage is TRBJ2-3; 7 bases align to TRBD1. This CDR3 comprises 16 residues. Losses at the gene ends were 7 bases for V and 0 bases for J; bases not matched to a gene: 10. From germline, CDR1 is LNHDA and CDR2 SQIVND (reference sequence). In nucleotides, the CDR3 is TGTGCCAGTAAACAAACCGGGACAGCTAGCACAGATACGCAGTATTTT. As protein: CASKQTGTASTDTQYF. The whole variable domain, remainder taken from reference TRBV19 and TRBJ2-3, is DGGITQSPKYLFRKEGQNVTLSCEQNLNHDAMYWYRQDPGQGLRLIYYSQIVNDFQKGDIAEGYSVSREKKESFPLTVTSAQKNPTAFYLCASKQTGTASTDTQYFGPGTRLTVL.

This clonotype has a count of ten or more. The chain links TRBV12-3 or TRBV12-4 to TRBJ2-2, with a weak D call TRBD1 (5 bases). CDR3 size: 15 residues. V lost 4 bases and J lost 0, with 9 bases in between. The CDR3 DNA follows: TGTGCCAGCAGTTCGGACACAGCGAACACCGGGGAGCTGTTTTTT. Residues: CASSSDTANTGELFF.

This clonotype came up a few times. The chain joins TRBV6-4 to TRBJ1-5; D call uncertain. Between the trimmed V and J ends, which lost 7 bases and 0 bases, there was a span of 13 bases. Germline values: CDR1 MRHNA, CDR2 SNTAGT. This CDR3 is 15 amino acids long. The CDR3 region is CASKMEPYSNQPQHF. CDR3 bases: TGTGCCAGCAAAATGGAACCCTATAGCAATCAGCCCCAGCATTTT.

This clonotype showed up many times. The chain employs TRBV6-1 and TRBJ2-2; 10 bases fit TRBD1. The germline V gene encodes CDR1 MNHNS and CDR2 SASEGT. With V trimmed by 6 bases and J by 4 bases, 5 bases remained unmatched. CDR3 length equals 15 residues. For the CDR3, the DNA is TGTGCCAGCAGGGAGACAGGGGGCGTCACCGGGGAGCTGTTTTTT. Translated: CASRETGGVTGELFF.

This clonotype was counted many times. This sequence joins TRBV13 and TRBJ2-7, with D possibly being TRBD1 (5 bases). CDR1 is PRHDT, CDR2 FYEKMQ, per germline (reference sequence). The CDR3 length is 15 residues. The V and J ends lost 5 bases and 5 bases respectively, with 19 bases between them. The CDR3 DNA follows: TGTGCCAGCAGCCCAAGGGGTCTACCCATCGACGAGCAGTACTTC. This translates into CASSPRGLPIDEQYF.

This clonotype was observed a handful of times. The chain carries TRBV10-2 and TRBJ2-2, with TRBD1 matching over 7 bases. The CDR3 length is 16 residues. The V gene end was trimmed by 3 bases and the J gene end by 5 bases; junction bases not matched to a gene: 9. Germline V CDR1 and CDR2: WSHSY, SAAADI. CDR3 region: CASSDLGQGETGELFF. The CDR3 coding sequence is TGCGCCAGCAGTGATTTGGGTCAGGGGGAAACCGGGGAGCTGTTTTTT.

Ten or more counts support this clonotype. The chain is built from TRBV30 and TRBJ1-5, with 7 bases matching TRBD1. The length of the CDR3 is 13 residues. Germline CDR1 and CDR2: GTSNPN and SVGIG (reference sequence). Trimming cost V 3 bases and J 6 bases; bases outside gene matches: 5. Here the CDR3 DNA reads TGTGCCTGGAGGCCAGGGGGGAGTCAGCCCCAGCATTTT. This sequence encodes CAWRPGGSQPQHF.

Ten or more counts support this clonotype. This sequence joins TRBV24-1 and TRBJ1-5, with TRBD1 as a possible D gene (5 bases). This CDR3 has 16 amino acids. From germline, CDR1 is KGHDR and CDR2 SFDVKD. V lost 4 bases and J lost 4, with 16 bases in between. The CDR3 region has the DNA TGTGCCACCAGTGACCCATCGGGGGATAGAAATCAGCCCCAGCATTTT. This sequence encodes CATSDPSGDRNQPQHF.

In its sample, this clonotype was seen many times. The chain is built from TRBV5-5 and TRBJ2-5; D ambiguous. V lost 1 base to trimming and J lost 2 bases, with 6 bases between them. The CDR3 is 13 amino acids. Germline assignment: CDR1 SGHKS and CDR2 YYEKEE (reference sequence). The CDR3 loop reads CASSLYIQETQYF. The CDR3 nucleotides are TGTGCCAGCAGCTTGTACATTCAAGAGACCCAGTACTTC.

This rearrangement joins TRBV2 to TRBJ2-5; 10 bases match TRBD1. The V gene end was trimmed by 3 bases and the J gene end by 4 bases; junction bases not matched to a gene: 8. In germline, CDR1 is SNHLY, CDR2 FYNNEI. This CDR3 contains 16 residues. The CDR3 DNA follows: TGTGCCAGCAGTGATGCCAGACAGGGGGCGGGAGAGACCCAGTACTTC. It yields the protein CASSDARQGAGETQYF.

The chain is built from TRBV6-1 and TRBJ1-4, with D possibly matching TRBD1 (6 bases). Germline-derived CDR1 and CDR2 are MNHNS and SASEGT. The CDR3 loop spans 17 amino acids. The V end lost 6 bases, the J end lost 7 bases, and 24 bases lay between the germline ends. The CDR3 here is CASRGAREGGLGEKLFF. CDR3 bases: TGTGCCAGCAGGGGGGCACGGGAAGGGGGGCTAGGTGAAAAACTGTTTTTT.